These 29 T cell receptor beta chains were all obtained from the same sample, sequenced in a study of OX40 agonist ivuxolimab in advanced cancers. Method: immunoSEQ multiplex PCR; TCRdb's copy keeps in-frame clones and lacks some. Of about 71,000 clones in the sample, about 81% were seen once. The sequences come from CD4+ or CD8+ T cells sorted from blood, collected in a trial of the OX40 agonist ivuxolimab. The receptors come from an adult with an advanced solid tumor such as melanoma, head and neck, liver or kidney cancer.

The CDR3 here is CASSPGQGWPYNEQFF. The CDR3 bases are TGCGCCAGCAGCCCGGGACAGGGGTGGCCCTACAATGAGCAGTTCTTC. The chain recombines TRBV4-3 with TRBJ2-1; TRBD1 aligns across 10 bases. The CDR3 sequence is 16 residues long. The junction had 5 bases not matched to a gene; V was cut back by 4 bases and J by 2 bases. In germline, CDR1 is LGHNA, CDR2 YSLEER.

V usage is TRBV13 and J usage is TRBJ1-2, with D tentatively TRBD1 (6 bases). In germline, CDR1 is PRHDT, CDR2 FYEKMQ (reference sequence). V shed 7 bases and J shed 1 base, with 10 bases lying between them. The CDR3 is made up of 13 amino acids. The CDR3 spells CASNSDSNYGYTF. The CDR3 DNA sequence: TGTGCCAGCAACTCGGACAGTAACTATGGCTACACCTTC.

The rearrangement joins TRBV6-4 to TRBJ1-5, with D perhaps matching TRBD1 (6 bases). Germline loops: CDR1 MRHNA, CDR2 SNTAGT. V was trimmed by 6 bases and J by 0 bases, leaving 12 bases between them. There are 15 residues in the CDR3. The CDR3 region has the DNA TGTGCCAGCAGCGGACAGTATCTTAGCAATCAGCCCCAGCATTTT. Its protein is CASSGQYLSNQPQHF.

CDR3 sequence reads: CASSYGPGLAGDNQETQYF. CDR3 in DNA: TGTGCCAGTTCCTATGGACCGGGACTAGCGGGAGATAACCAAGAGACCCAGTACTTC. This chain joins TRBV19 and TRBJ2-5; 14 bases align to TRBD2. Trimming at V came to 8 bases and at J to 0 bases, leaving 14 bases not matched to a gene. In germline, CDR1 is LNHDA, CDR2 SQIVND (reference sequence). The CDR3 loop spans 19 amino acids.

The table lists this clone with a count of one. CDR3 loop: CASSPDRVNEQFF. The CDR3, as DNA: TGCGCCAGCAGCCCCGACAGGGTAAATGAGCAGTTCTTC. This chain links TRBV5-1 with TRBJ2-1, with 7 bases that match TRBD1. Trimming took 4 bases from V and 7 from J; bases not matched to a gene: 5. The CDR3 spans 13 residues. Germline assignment: CDR1 SGHRS and CDR2 YFSETQ.

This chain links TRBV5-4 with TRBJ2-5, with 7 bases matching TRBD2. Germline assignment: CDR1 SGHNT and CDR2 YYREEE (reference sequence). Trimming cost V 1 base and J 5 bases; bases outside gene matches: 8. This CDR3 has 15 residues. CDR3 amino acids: CASSLWGGVRETQYF. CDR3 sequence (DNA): TGTGCCAGCAGCTTGTGGGGGGGGGTACGGGAGACCCAGTACTTC.

This CDR3 reads CASSPTLSYNEQFF. For the CDR3, the DNA is TGTGCCAGCAGCCCTACGCTATCCTACAATGAGCAGTTCTTC. The gene calls are TRBV7-3 and TRBJ2-1; D is unresolved. Germline V gives CDR1 SGHTA, CDR2 FQGTGA. V lost 5 bases and J 1 base, leaving 9 bases between the germline ends. This CDR3 contains 14 residues.

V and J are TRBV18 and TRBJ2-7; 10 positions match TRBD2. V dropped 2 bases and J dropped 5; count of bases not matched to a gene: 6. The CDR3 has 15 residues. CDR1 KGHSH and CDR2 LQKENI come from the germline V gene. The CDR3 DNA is TGTGCCAGCTCACCATCCAGCGGGGGGGCTCACGAGCAGTACTTC. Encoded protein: CASSPSSGGAHEQYF.

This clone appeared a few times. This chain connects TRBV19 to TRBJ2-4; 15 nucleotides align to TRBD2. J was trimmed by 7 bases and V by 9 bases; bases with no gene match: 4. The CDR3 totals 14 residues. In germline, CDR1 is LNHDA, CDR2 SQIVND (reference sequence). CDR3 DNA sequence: TGTGCCAGCGGACTAGCGGGAGGGCGGAACATTCAGTACTTC. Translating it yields CASGLAGGRNIQYF.

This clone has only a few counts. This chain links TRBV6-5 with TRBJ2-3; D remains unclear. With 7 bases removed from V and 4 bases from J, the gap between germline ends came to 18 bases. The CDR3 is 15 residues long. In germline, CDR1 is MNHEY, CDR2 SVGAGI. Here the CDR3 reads CASTSLTRLADTQYF. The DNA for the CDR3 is TGTGCCAGCACCTCATTAACAAGATTGGCAGATACGCAGTATTTT.

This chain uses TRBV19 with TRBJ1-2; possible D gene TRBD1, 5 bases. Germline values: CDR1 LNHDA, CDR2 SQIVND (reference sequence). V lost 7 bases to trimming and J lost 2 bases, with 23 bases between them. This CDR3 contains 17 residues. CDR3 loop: CASTDCGAGAPNYGYTF. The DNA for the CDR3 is TGTGCCAGTACCGATTGCGGGGCGGGAGCCCCGAACTATGGCTACACCTTC.

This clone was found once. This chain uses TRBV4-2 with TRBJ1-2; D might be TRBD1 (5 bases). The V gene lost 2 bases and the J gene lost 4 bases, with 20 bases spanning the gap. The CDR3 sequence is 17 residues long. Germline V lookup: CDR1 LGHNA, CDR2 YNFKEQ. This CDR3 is CASSQTPNPQAGYGYTF. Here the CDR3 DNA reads TGTGCCAGCAGCCAAACACCTAACCCACAGGCAGGCTATGGCTACACCTTC.

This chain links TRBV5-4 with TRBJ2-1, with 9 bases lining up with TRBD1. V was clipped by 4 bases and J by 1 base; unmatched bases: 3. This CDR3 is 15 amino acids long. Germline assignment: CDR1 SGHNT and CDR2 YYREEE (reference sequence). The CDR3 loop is CASSTGTGSYNEQFF. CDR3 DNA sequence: TGTGCCAGCAGCACCGGGACAGGGTCCTACAATGAGCAGTTCTTC.

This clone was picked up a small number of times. Here the CDR3 reads CASSPPRRGVVNTEAFF. Written as DNA, the CDR3 is TGTGCCAGCTCACCACCGAGAAGAGGGGTGGTGAACACTGAAGCTTTCTTT. The V gene is TRBV18, the J gene TRBJ1-1; D possibly corresponds to TRBD1 (5 bases). Trimming took 0 bases from V and 0 from J, leaving 14 bases between them. Per the germline V gene, CDR1 is KGHSH and CDR2 is LQKENI. The CDR3 has 17 residues.

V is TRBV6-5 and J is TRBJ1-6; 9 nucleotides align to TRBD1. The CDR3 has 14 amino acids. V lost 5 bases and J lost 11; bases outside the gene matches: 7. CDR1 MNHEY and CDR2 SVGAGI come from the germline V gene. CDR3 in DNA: TGTGCCAGCAGTACAAGGACAGGGGTTACACCCCTCCACTTT. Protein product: CASSTRTGVTPLHF.

The chain's CDR3 is CASSLETDTQYF. CDR3 nucleotides: TGTGCCAGCAGCTTAGAAACAGATACGCAGTATTTT. The chain recombines TRBV7-2 with TRBJ2-3, with no clear D. CDR1 SGHTA and CDR2 FQGNSA come from the germline V gene. This CDR3 is built from 12 residues. Trimming cost V 1 base and J 3 bases, with 2 bases left between them.

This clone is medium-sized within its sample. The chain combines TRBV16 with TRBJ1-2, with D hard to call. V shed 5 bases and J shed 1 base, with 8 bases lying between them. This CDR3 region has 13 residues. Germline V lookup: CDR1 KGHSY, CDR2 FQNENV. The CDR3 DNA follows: TGTGCCAGCAGCAATCGAGGTAACTATGGCTACACCTTC. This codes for CASSNRGNYGYTF.

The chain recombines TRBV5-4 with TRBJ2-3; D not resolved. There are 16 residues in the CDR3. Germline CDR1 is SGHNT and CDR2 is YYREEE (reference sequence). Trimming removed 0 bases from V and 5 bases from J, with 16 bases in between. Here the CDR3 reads CASSLETLRSRDTQYF. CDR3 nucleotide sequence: TGTGCCAGCAGCTTGGAAACTCTGCGCTCAAGAGATACGCAGTATTTT.

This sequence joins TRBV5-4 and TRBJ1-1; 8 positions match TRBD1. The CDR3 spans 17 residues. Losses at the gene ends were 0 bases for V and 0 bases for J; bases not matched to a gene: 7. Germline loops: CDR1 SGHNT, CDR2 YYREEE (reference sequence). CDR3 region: CASSLAVGQGLNTEAFF. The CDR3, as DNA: TGTGCCAGCAGCTTGGCCGTAGGACAGGGATTGAACACTGAAGCTTTCTTT.

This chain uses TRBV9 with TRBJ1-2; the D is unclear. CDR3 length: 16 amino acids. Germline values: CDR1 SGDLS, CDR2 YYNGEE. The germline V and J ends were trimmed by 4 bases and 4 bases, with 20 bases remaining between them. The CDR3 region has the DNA TGTGCCAGCAGCCCAGCAGGTGGCGAGGGAGGCTATGGCTACACCTTC. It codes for CASSPAGGEGGYGYTF.

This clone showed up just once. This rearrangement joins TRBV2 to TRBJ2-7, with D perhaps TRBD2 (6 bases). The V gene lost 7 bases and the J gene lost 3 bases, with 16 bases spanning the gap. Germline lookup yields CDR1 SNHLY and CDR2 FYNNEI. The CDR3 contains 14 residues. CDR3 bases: TGTGCCAGCACCGGGGGTAGGGGAAGCTACGAGCAGTACTTC. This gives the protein CASTGGRGSYEQYF. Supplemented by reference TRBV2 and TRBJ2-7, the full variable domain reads EPEVTQTPSHQVTQMGQEVILRCVPISNHLYFYWYRQILGQKVEFLVSFYNNEISEKSEIFDDQFSVERPDGSNFTLKIRSTKLEDSAMYFCASTGGRGSYEQYFGPGTRLTVT.

CDR3 in amino acids: CAWSPGQAVGEQYF. The CDR3 DNA reads as TGTGCCTGGAGCCCGGGACAGGCCGTCGGCGAGCAGTACTTC. This chain uses TRBV30 with TRBJ2-7; 8 positions match TRBD1. Germline CDR1 is GTSNPN and CDR2 is SVGIG (reference sequence). V lost 3 bases and J lost 6; bases outside the gene matches: 10. CDR3 length equals 14 residues.

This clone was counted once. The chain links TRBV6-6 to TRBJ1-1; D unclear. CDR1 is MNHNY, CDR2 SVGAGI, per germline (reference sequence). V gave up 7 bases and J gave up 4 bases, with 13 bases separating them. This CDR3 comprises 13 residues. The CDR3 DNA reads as TGTGCCAGCACTTTACGCCAAGGCACTGAAGCTTTCTTT. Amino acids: CASTLRQGTEAFF.

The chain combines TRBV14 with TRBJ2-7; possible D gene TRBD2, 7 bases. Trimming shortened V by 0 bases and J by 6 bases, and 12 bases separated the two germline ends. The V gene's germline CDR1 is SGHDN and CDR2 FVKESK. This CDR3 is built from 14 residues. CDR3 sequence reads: CASSQEVGGPEQYF. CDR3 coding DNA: TGTGCCAGCAGCCAAGAGGTGGGGGGGCCCGAGCAGTACTTC.

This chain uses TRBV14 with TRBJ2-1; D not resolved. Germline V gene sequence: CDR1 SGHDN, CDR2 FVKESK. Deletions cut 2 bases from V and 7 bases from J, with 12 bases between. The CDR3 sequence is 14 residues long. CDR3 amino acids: CASSQTPWQNEQFF. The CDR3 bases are TGTGCCAGCAGCCAAACCCCCTGGCAGAATGAGCAGTTCTTC.

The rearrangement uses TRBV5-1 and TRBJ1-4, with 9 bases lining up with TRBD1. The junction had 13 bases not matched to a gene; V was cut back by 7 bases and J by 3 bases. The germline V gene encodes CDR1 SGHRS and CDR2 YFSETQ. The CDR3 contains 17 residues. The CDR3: CASQQGAVRGSNEKLFF. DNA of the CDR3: TGCGCCAGCCAACAGGGGGCGGTCAGAGGATCTAATGAAAAACTGTTTTTT.

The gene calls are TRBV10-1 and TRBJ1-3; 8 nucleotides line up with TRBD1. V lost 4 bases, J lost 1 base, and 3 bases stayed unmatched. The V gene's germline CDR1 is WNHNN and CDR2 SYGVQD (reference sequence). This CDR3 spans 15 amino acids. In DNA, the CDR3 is TGCGCCAGCAGTGCGGACAGGGCTTCTGGAAACACCATATATTTT. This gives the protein CASSADRASGNTIYF.

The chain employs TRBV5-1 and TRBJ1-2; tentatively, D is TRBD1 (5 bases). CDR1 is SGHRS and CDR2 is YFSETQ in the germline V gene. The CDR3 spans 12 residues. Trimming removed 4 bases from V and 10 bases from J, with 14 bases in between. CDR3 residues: CASSGDRGHYTF. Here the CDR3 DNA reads TGCGCCAGCAGCGGCGACAGAGGGCACTACACCTTC. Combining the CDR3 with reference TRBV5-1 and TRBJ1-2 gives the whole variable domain KAGVTQTPRYLIKTRGQQVTLSCSPISGHRSVSWYQQTPGQGLQFLFEYFSETQRNKGNFPGRFSGRQFSNSRSEMNVSTLELGDSALYLCASSGDRGHYTFGSGTRLTVV.

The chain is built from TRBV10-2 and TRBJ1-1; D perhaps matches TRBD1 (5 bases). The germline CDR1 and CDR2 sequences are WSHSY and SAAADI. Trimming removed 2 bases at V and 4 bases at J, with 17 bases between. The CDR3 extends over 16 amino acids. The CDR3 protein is CASSEISALRGTEAFF. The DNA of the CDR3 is TGCGCCAGCAGTGAGATATCAGCTTTAAGGGGCACTGAAGCTTTCTTT.